This T cell receptor beta chain was captured in a study of T cell changes during pregnancy in multiple sclerosis. This clone appeared a single time. The method was immunoSEQ multiplex PCR; TCRdb's version includes in-frame clones alone and lacks a portion of them. In the table there are about 44,000 clones, approximately 96% of which are singletons. The CDR3 contains 15 residues. CDR1 and CDR2 from the germline V gene are SGHRS and YFSETQ. V lost 2 bases to trimming and J lost 0 bases; unmatched junction nucleotides: 3. Sample: peripheral blood, taken in the second trimester of pregnancy. The chain couples TRBV5-1 to TRBJ2-3; 7 nucleotides agree with TRBD2. The clonotype comes from a female donor with multiple sclerosis, enrolled in a pregnancy study. The CDR3 DNA sequence: TGCGCCAGCAGCTTATATAGCGGGAGCACAGATACGCAGTATTTT. Residues: CASSLYSGSTDTQYF.